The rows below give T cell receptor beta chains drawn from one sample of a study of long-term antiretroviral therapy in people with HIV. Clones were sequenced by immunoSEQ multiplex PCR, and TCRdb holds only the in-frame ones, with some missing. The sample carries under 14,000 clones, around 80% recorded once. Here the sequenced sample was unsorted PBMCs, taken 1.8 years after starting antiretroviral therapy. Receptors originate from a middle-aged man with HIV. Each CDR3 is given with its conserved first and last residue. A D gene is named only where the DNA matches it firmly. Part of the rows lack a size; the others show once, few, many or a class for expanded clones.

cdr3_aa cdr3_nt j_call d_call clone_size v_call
CASSEWSLTDTQYF TGTGCCAGCAGTGAATGGTCTTTGACAGATACGCAGTATTTT TRBJ2-3 - - TRBV25-1
CASSELLYEQYF TGTGCCAGCAGTGAGCTTCTATACGAGCAGTACTTC TRBJ2-7 - once TRBV25-1
CASSVGPSGRNTGELFF TGTGCCAGCAGCGTAGGGCCTAGCGGGAGGAATACCGGGGAGCTGTTTTTT TRBJ2-2 TRBD2 few TRBV9
CAINQGLAGGTGELFF TGTGCCATCAACCAGGGACTAGCGGGAGGAACCGGGGAGCTGTTTTTT TRBJ2-2 TRBD2 - TRBV10-3
CASSFGALNEAFF TGTGCCAGCAGCTTTGGGGCTTTAAATGAAGCTTTCTTT TRBJ1-1 - - TRBV7-3
CASSLDSQLGPQHF TGTGCCAGCAGCTTAGATTCACAGCTCGGGCCCCAGCATTTT TRBJ1-5 - once TRBV7-2
CASSLQVEQREQYF TGTGCCAGCAGCTTACAAGTCGAGCAGCGGGAGCAGTACTTC TRBJ2-7 - once TRBV7-2
CAILGGVRDTQYF TGTGCCATCCTCGGGGGAGTAAGAGATACGCAGTATTTT TRBJ2-3 - - TRBV10-3
CSVGGPLTAGELFF TGCAGCGTTGGGGGACCTTTAACCGCCGGGGAGCTGTTTTTT TRBJ2-2 - - TRBV29-1
CASSQAGAATEAFF TGTGCCAGCAGTCAGGCGGGAGCCGCCACTGAAGCTTTCTTT TRBJ1-1 - - TRBV7-3